These 20 T cell receptor beta chains were sequenced from one sample in a study of blood T cell repertoires in COVID-19. Using immunoSEQ multiplex PCR, the repertoire was profiled, and TCRdb retains in-frame clones only, with some absent. The table has 150,000 to 200,000 clones, approximately 85% seen once; the top ten hold roughly 8.6%. The sequencing sample was made of PBMCs or T cells enriched from blood (not recorded which). These receptor sequences come from a woman aged 18-29 years who had recovered from COVID-19.

This clone has only one observation. This chain joins TRBV11-2 and TRBJ1-2; perhaps TRBD1 as D (6 bases). V was pared by 1 base and J by 5 bases, with 17 bases between. This CDR3 region has 16 residues. Looked up from germline, CDR1 is SGHAT and CDR2 is FQNNGV. The CDR3 loop is CASSLAGVSPHYGYTF. Here the CDR3 DNA reads TGTGCCAGCAGCTTAGCAGGGGTCTCCCCGCATTATGGCTACACCTTC. Looking up the rest from reference TRBV11-2 and TRBJ1-2 gives the full variable domain: EAGVAQSPRYKIIEKRQSVAFWCNPISGHATLYWYQQILGQGPKLLIQFQNNGVVDDSQLPKDRFSAERLKGVDSTLKIQPAKLEDSAVYLCASSLAGVSPHYGYTFGSGTRLTVV.

The chain joins TRBV2 to TRBJ1-3; D not certain. V lost 5 bases and J 0 bases, leaving 8 bases between the germline ends. Germline CDR1 is SNHLY and CDR2 is FYNNEI. This CDR3 contains 14 residues. CDR3 sequence: CASSRDSSGNTIYF. In DNA form, the CDR3 reads TGTGCCAGCAGTCGGGATAGCTCTGGAAACACCATATATTTT.

This chain connects TRBV25-1 to TRBJ2-5; 7 nucleotides agree with TRBD2. In germline, CDR1 is MGHDK, CDR2 SYGVNS. V gave up 3 bases and J gave up 4 bases; unmatched junction bases: 8. The CDR3 extends over 15 amino acids. The CDR3 DNA reads as TGTGCCAGCAGTGACAGTCCGGGACTACGAGAGACCCAGTACTTC. Protein sequence: CASSDSPGLRETQYF. Using reference TRBV25-1 and TRBJ2-5 for the parts outside the CDR3, the full variable domain is EADIYQTPRYLVIGTGKKITLECSQTMGHDKMYWYQQDPGMELHLIHYSYGVNSTEKGDLSSESTVSRIRTEHFPLTLESARPSHTSQYLCASSDSPGLRETQYFGPGTRLLVL.

V is TRBV6-1 and J is TRBJ2-7, with D hard to call. V dropped 3 bases and J dropped 6 bases, with 12 bases sitting between them. There are 13 residues in the CDR3. Germline V CDR1 and CDR2: MNHNS, SASEGT. Here the CDR3 reads CASSDGWLGEQYF. The CDR3, as DNA: TGTGCCAGCAGTGACGGGTGGCTAGGCGAGCAGTACTTC.

The rearrangement uses TRBV28 and TRBJ1-5; D is unresolved. Germline lookup yields CDR1 MDHEN and CDR2 SYDVKM. This CDR3 contains 14 residues. V lost 6 bases and J 4 bases, leaving 13 bases between the germline ends. The CDR3 coding sequence is TGTGCCAGCAGCACAGACATTACAAATCAGCCCCAGCATTTT. It translates to CASSTDITNQPQHF.

This chain connects TRBV5-1 to TRBJ2-1; 12 bases map to TRBD2. Unmatched junction bases numbered 5, after V lost 3 bases and J lost 7 bases. CDR3 length: 15 amino acids. Germline V lookup: CDR1 SGHRS, CDR2 YFSETQ. In DNA form, the CDR3 reads TGCGCCAGCAGCTGGACTAGCGGGGAGAGGAATGAGCAGTTCTTC. Amino acids: CASSWTSGERNEQFF.

The chain employs TRBV6-5 and TRBJ1-2, with 8 bases lining up with TRBD1. The germline CDR1 and CDR2 sequences are MNHEY and SVGAGI. V dropped 7 bases and J dropped 4; count of bases not matched to a gene: 5. This CDR3 has 13 residues. CDR3 loop: CASNPTGGYGYTF. The CDR3 coding sequence is TGTGCCAGCAACCCAACAGGGGGCTATGGCTACACCTTC.

The chain recombines TRBV15 with TRBJ2-1, with 8 positions matching TRBD2. The CDR3 runs to 16 residues. Losses at the gene ends were 5 bases for V and 8 bases for J; bases not matched to a gene: 14. Germline loops: CDR1 LNHNV, CDR2 YYDKDF (reference sequence). In DNA, the CDR3 is TGTGCCACCAGCGGCCGACGAGCGGGAGTGATCCATGAGCAGTTCTTC. Amino acid sequence: CATSGRRAGVIHEQFF.

This clone was detected only once. This chain links TRBV10-2 with TRBJ2-1; no reliable D call. V was pared by 3 bases and J by 8 bases, with 5 bases between. This CDR3 is built from 11 residues. Germline-derived CDR1 and CDR2 are WSHSY and SAAADI. CDR3 nucleotide sequence: TGCGCCAGCAGTGATGTCTATGAGCAGTTCTTC. It specifies CASSDVYEQFF.

The J gene is TRBJ2-5, the V gene TRBV27; a weak D match, TRBD2 (6 bases). V shed 6 bases and J shed 3 bases, with 26 bases lying between them. This CDR3 has 18 residues. The germline gives CDR1 MNHEY, CDR2 SMNVEV (reference sequence). The CDR3 loop is CASRPYFAGGLAEETQYF. The CDR3 coding sequence is TGTGCCAGCAGGCCGTATTTTGCTGGAGGGCTAGCCGAAGAGACCCAGTACTTC.

This clone was seen only once. The CDR3 loop is CASTQPQGPYGYTF. As DNA, the CDR3 is TGTGCCAGCACTCAACCGCAGGGTCCCTATGGCTACACCTTC. The V and J genes are TRBV28 and TRBJ1-2; D possibly corresponds to TRBD1 (5 bases). The CDR3 is made up of 14 amino acids. The V and J ends lost 7 bases and 4 bases respectively, with 16 bases between them. Per the germline V gene, CDR1 is MDHEN and CDR2 is SYDVKM.

The V call is TRBV11-3, the J call TRBJ2-2; 8 nucleotides line up with TRBD2. The V segment lost 3 bases and the J segment 7 bases; nucleotides outside the gene matches: 10. In germline, CDR1 is SGHNT, CDR2 YENEEA. The CDR3 sequence is 16 residues long. CDR3 sequence reads: CASSFQGLASSGELFF. CDR3 DNA sequence: TGTGCCAGCAGCTTCCAAGGACTAGCTAGTAGCGGGGAGCTGTTTTTT.

The chain recombines TRBV19 with TRBJ2-3; 7 bases are shared with TRBD2. The CDR3 contains 14 residues. J was trimmed by 0 bases and V by 6 bases; bases with no gene match: 3. CDR1 is LNHDA and CDR2 is SQIVND in the germline V gene (reference sequence). The CDR3 DNA follows: TGTGCCAGTAGCGCGGGGGTGAGCACAGATACGCAGTATTTT. Protein product: CASSAGVSTDTQYF.

The V call is TRBV2, the J call TRBJ2-1; D is ambiguous. V was cut by 7 bases and J by 0 bases, with 7 bases left in between. The CDR3 loop spans 13 amino acids. Germline V gives CDR1 SNHLY, CDR2 FYNNEI. The CDR3 nucleotides read TGTGCCAGCATACAGAGCTCCTACAATGAGCAGTTCTTC. Its protein is CASIQSSYNEQFF.

CDR3 in DNA: TGTGCCAGCAGCCGACTCCGCGTCGAGGGAACTACTAGTGAGCAGTACTTC. This gives the protein CASSRLRVEGTTSEQYF. The J gene is TRBJ2-7, the V gene TRBV6-2 or TRBV6-3; TRBD2 might be the D (5 bases). V was cut by 6 bases and J by 7 bases, with 28 bases left in between. In germline, CDR1 is MNHEY, CDR2 SVGEGT. This CDR3 has 17 amino acids.

J is TRBJ1-4 and V is TRBV20-1; 7 nucleotides match TRBD1. V shed 6 bases and J 5 bases; nucleotides not matched to a gene: 12. The CDR3 runs to 15 residues. In germline, CDR1 is DFQATT, CDR2 SNEGSKA (reference sequence). The CDR3 coding sequence is TGCAGTGCCAGTAATGGACAGGCGATAAATGAAAAACTGTTTTTT. Protein: CSASNGQAINEKLFF.

This chain connects TRBV7-8 to TRBJ1-5, with D hard to call. Trimming removed 6 bases from V and 4 bases from J, with 10 bases in between. Germline V gene lookup returns CDR1 SGHVS and CDR2 FQNEAQ. The CDR3 runs 13 residues. In DNA, the CDR3 is TGTGCCAGCAGAGCAGGAACAAATCAGCCCCAGCATTTT. Its translation is CASRAGTNQPQHF.

This chain links TRBV29-1 with TRBJ1-2, with TRBD1 matching over 7 bases. Looked up from germline, CDR1 is SQVTM and CDR2 is ANQGSEA. The CDR3 extends over 13 amino acids. V gave up 5 bases and J gave up 3 bases; unmatched junction bases: 6. The CDR3 reads CSVFTGAHYGYTF. The CDR3, as DNA: TGCAGCGTTTTTACAGGGGCCCACTATGGCTACACCTTC.

The rearrangement links TRBV2 to TRBJ2-1; a possible D gene is TRBD1 (7 bases). Germline V lookup: CDR1 SNHLY, CDR2 FYNNEI. V was pared by 6 bases and J by 6 bases, with 12 bases between. The CDR3 length is 13 residues. The CDR3: CASSPQGGNEQFF. For the CDR3, the DNA is TGTGCCAGCAGCCCCCAGGGGGGCAATGAGCAGTTCTTC.

V and J are TRBV5-1 and TRBJ2-7, with D tentatively TRBD1 (5 bases). The CDR3 covers 19 residues. Trimming removed 4 bases at V and 0 bases at J, with 26 bases between. In germline, CDR1 is SGHRS, CDR2 YFSETQ. Written as DNA, the CDR3 is TGCGCCAGCAGCCCCGGAAGTGGCAGGGCGACTCAACACTCCTACGAGCAGTACTTC. This encodes CASSPGSGRATQHSYEQYF. Full variable domain (outside the CDR3, taken from reference TRBV5-1 and TRBJ2-7): KAGVTQTPRYLIKTRGQQVTLSCSPISGHRSVSWYQQTPGQGLQFLFEYFSETQRNKGNFPGRFSGRQFSNSRSEMNVSTLELGDSALYLCASSPGSGRATQHSYEQYFGPGTRLTVT.